These 32 T cell receptor beta chains were sequenced from one sample in a study of technical replicates of blood from a few donors (TCRdb year 2017). The receptor library was made with the immunoSEQ multiplex PCR assay. Not all clones reach the TCRdb copy of this immuneACCESS table, which keeps in-frame sequences only. Checked studies attribute under half of the gap to unresolved V genes and leave the rest unexplained. Present in this sample are approximately 59,000 clones, 75% to 90% of which were seen just once. The ten largest make up more than 5% of the sample. The sequencing sample was made of PBMCs. The receptors were sampled from a human donor in good health. Some clones in this sample may be carry-over from other donors' samples.

This clone was counted a single time. This rearrangement joins TRBV19 to TRBJ2-3, with 12 nucleotides matching TRBD2. After removal of 5 bases from V and 5 bases from J, the junction contained 5 bases not matched to a gene. From germline, CDR1 is LNHDA and CDR2 SQIVND (reference sequence). The CDR3 length is 15 residues. This chain's CDR3 is CASSPSGGALDTQYF. In DNA, the CDR3 is TGTGCCAGTAGTCCTAGCGGGGGGGCCTTAGATACGCAGTATTTT.

There are a few counts of this clone. The CDR3 protein is CASSEWGVDQPQHF. CDR3 in DNA: TGTGCCAGCAGTGAATGGGGGGTGGATCAGCCCCAGCATTTT. The chain uses TRBV2 and TRBJ1-5, with D tentatively TRBD1 (5 bases). Per germline, CDR1 SNHLY and CDR2 FYNNEI. The CDR3 sequence is 14 residues long. The V and J ends lost 2 bases and 5 bases respectively, with 10 bases between them.

CDR3 sequence (DNA): TGTGCCAGCAGGCGACAGGACAGGCCCTACGAGCAGTACTTC. It encodes CASRRQDRPYEQYF. The chain employs TRBV6-5 and TRBJ2-7; TRBD1 aligns across 7 bases. Trimming removed 6 bases from V and 2 bases from J; junction bases left unmatched: 7. The CDR3 extends over 14 amino acids. Germline CDR1 MNHEY, CDR2 SVGAGI.

The J gene is TRBJ2-3, the V gene TRBV19, with 12 nucleotides matching TRBD2. The germline V gene encodes CDR1 LNHDA and CDR2 SQIVND (reference sequence). The V gene end was trimmed by 7 bases and the J gene end by 3 bases; junction bases not matched to a gene: 8. CDR3 length equals 16 residues. The CDR3 loop reads CASKELAGGGTDTQYF. The CDR3 DNA follows: TGTGCCAGTAAAGAACTAGCGGGGGGCGGGACAGATACGCAGTATTTT.

This clone was seen once. Relative to the germline gene, one junction end is altered; a read error may explain this. The chain has TRBV2 and TRBJ2-1; D is possibly TRBD2 (5 bases). Per the germline V gene, CDR1 is SNHLY and CDR2 is FYNNEI. This CDR3 region has 12 residues. DNA for the CDR3: TGTGCCAGCCGTGACTACCCGAATGAGCAGTTCTTC. Translated: CASRDYPNEQFF. Together with reference TRBV2 and TRBJ2-1, the CDR3 gives the full variable domain: EPEVTQTPSHQVTQMGQEVILRCVPISNHLYFYWYRQILGQKVEFLVSFYNNEISEKSEIFDDQFSVERPDGSNFTLKIRSTKLEDSAMYFCASRDYPNEQFFGPGTRLTVL.

The rearrangement links TRBV4-3 to TRBJ2-2; tentative D call: TRBD2 (6 bases). V dropped 4 bases and J dropped 6 bases, with 21 bases sitting between them. The CDR3 covers 17 residues. Germline-derived CDR1 and CDR2 are LGHNA and YSLEER. The CDR3 coding sequence is TGCGCCAGCAGCCTGGGAAAGGGACTTGTCTTTGCCGGGGAGCTGTTTTTT. Translated: CASSLGKGLVFAGELFF.

This clone showed up just once. The rearrangement joins TRBV7-2 to TRBJ2-7; maybe TRBD2 (6 bases). The germline V gene has CDR1 SGHTA and CDR2 FQGNSA. There are 13 residues in the CDR3. V was cut by 3 bases and J by 0 bases, with 6 bases left in between. Here the CDR3 DNA reads TGTGCCAGCAGCTTGACTAGCTCCTACGAGCAGTACTTC. Translating it yields CASSLTSSYEQYF.

This clone was counted a few times. DNA for the CDR3: TGCGCCAGCAGCCAAGACGGTCCCGGGGTCGGAAACACCATATATTTT. Encoded protein: CASSQDGPGVGNTIYF. This chain connects TRBV4-1 to TRBJ1-3; no clear D. Germline CDR1 MGHRA, CDR2 YSYEKL. The ends were cut back, 0 bases at V and 4 bases at J, with 13 bases in the middle. There are 16 residues in the CDR3.

This clone was seen once. The chain joins TRBV19 to TRBJ2-5; the match to TRBD2 covers 9 bases. Trimming at V came to 8 bases and at J to 4 bases, leaving 8 bases not matched to a gene. This CDR3 has 14 residues. Looked up from germline, CDR1 is LNHDA and CDR2 is SQIVND (reference sequence). CDR3 DNA: TGTGCCAGTGAAAGGGTAGCGGGGGCAGAGACCCAGTACTTC. Translating it yields CASERVAGAETQYF.

This clone is a singleton in its sample. In DNA form, the CDR3 reads TGCGCCAGCAGCCAAGATCGGGACAGATCAGAGCAGTACTTC. Amino acids: CASSQDRDRSEQYF. The V and J genes are TRBV4-3 and TRBJ2-7, with 7 bases aligning to TRBD1. V was pared by 0 bases and J by 7 bases, with 6 bases of the junction left unmatched. This CDR3 spans 14 amino acids. Germline lookup yields CDR1 LGHNA and CDR2 YSLEER.

This chain connects TRBV5-8 to TRBJ1-1; D is uncertain. In germline, CDR1 is SGHTS, CDR2 YDEGEE. Between the trimmed V and J ends, which lost 0 bases and 8 bases, there was a span of 11 bases. This CDR3 contains 13 residues. The chain's CDR3 is CASSLVRGLEAFF. The DNA for the CDR3 is TGTGCCAGCAGCTTGGTTCGGGGTCTCGAAGCTTTCTTT.

V gene TRBV5-6 combines with J gene TRBJ1-5; 7 bases fit TRBD1. J lost 4 bases, V lost 4 bases, and 8 bases had no gene match. This CDR3 is 15 amino acids long. The V gene's germline CDR1 is SGHDT and CDR2 YYEEEE. The CDR3 sequence: CASSTTGWGNQPQHF. The DNA of the CDR3 is TGTGCCAGCAGCACGACAGGGTGGGGGAATCAGCCCCAGCATTTT.

Of note for this clone: Mismatch with germline at one junction end may stem from a read error. This chain links TRBV7-3 with TRBJ2-2; 10 bases agree with TRBD1. Looked up from germline, CDR1 is SGHTA and CDR2 is FQGTGA. The CDR3 loop spans 15 amino acids. The CDR3 spells CASSITTGGHGELFF. As DNA, the CDR3 is TGTGCCAGCAGCATAACGACAGGGGGCCACGGGGAGCTGTTTTTT.

This sequence joins TRBV25-1 and TRBJ2-1; TRBD1 matches at 11 bases. The CDR3 sequence is 15 residues long. Looked up from germline, CDR1 is MGHDK and CDR2 is SYGVNS. The trim removed 4 bases at V and 6 bases at J, leaving 5 bases unmatched. The CDR3 region is CASSADRGRTNEQFF. The CDR3 region has the DNA TGTGCCAGCAGTGCGGACAGGGGGCGAACCAATGAGCAGTTCTTC. Filled out from reference TRBV25-1 and TRBJ2-1, the complete variable domain reads EADIYQTPRYLVIGTGKKITLECSQTMGHDKMYWYQQDPGMELHLIHYSYGVNSTEKGDLSSESTVSRIRTEHFPLTLESARPSHTSQYLCASSADRGRTNEQFFGPGTRLTVL.

CDR3 sequence (DNA): TGTGCCAGCAGCTCGTACAGGGGTGGTAAATCACCCCTCCACTTT. Its translation: CASSSYRGGKSPLHF. The J gene is TRBJ1-6, the V gene TRBV5-6, with 7 bases that match TRBD1. This CDR3 has 15 amino acids. Germline V gene data show CDR1 as SGHDT and CDR2 as YYEEEE. V dropped 3 bases and J dropped 10; count of bases not matched to a gene: 10.

This chain links TRBV6-1 with TRBJ1-5; 10 positions agree with TRBD1. Trimming cost V 1 base and J 9 bases; bases outside gene matches: 3. Germline V gene lookup returns CDR1 MNHNS and CDR2 SASEGT. CDR3 size: 14 residues. The CDR3 here is CASSEGTGGMPQHF. For the CDR3, the DNA is TGTGCCAGCAGTGAAGGGACAGGGGGTATGCCCCAGCATTTT.

The gene calls are TRBV19 and TRBJ2-3, with a weak D call TRBD2 (5 bases). Germline V gives CDR1 LNHDA, CDR2 SQIVND (reference sequence). Trimming removed 2 bases at V and 2 bases at J, with 8 bases between. The CDR3 is 14 residues long. In nucleotides, the CDR3 is TGTGCCAGTAGTATACTAGCTGCCACAGATACGCAGTATTTT. It specifies CASSILAATDTQYF.

J is TRBJ2-1 and V is TRBV25-1, with 11 bases lining up with TRBD2. In germline, CDR1 is MGHDK, CDR2 SYGVNS. The CDR3 loop spans 15 amino acids. V shed 3 bases and J 9 bases; nucleotides not matched to a gene: 7. In DNA form, the CDR3 reads TGTGCCAGCAGTGATACTAGCGGGGGCGGTTTTGAGCAGTTCTTC. This translates into CASSDTSGGGFEQFF.

The chain combines TRBV7-2 with TRBJ2-7; tentatively, D is TRBD2 (6 bases). The CDR3 is 16 residues long. Looked up from germline, CDR1 is SGHTA and CDR2 is FQGNSA. V was cut by 0 bases and J by 1 base, with 13 bases left in between. The CDR3 nucleotides read TGTGCCAGCAGCTTAGCGCTCCGGGAGAGGTCCTACGAGCAGTACTTC. Translated, it gives CASSLALRERSYEQYF.

CDR3 sequence: CASSQEWRNNSPLHF. The CDR3 region has the DNA TGCGCCAGCAGCCAAGAGTGGAGAAATAATTCACCCCTCCACTTT. J is TRBJ1-6 and V is TRBV4-3; D is unresolved. From germline, CDR1 is LGHNA and CDR2 YSLEER. The CDR3 runs to 15 residues. V was pared by 0 bases and J by 5 bases, with 8 bases between.

V is TRBV5-6 and J is TRBJ2-7, with unresolved D. The CDR3 runs 13 residues. V gave up 0 bases and J gave up 0 bases, with 4 bases separating them. Germline V lookup: CDR1 SGHDT, CDR2 YYEEEE. The CDR3 DNA follows: TGTGCCAGCAGCTTGGGGAGCTCCTACGAGCAGTACTTC. It specifies CASSLGSSYEQYF.

V usage is TRBV7-2 and J usage is TRBJ2-1; D gene uncertain. The CDR3 consists of 14 residues. The V gene lost 1 base and the J gene lost 7 bases, with 11 bases spanning the gap. The germline V gene encodes CDR1 SGHTA and CDR2 FQGNSA. The CDR3 is CASSLGSLENEQFF. In DNA form, the CDR3 reads TGTGCCAGCAGCTTAGGGTCCCTGGAGAATGAGCAGTTCTTC.

The chain couples TRBV9 to TRBJ1-1, with D possibly being TRBD1 (5 bases). The V end lost 0 bases, the J end lost 1 base, and 7 bases lay between the germline ends. Germline values: CDR1 SGDLS, CDR2 YYNGEE. The CDR3 is made up of 14 amino acids. CDR3 residues: CASSVAGANTEAFF. The CDR3 nucleotides read TGTGCCAGCAGCGTAGCTGGGGCGAACACTGAAGCTTTCTTT.

V and J are TRBV6-1 and TRBJ2-1, with 7 bases aligning to TRBD2. With 4 bases clipped from V and 0 bases from J, the junction kept 6 bases outside the gene matches. The CDR3 totals 16 residues. Germline CDR1 and CDR2: MNHNS and SASEGT. The CDR3 region is CASSGRGGGSYNEQFF. Here the CDR3 DNA reads TGTGCCAGCAGTGGGCGGGGCGGGGGCTCCTACAATGAGCAGTTCTTC.

The chain uses TRBV5-1 and TRBJ2-2, with TRBD2 matching 7 bases. J lost 3 bases, V lost 5 bases, and 10 bases had no gene match. The germline CDR1 and CDR2 sequences are SGHRS and YFSETQ. This CDR3 has 16 amino acids. This chain's CDR3 is CASRRAGDVYTGELFF. The CDR3 bases are TGCGCCAGCAGAAGGGCGGGAGACGTCTACACCGGGGAGCTGTTTTTT.

V gene TRBV4-3 combines with J gene TRBJ1-1; D unclear. Looked up from germline, CDR1 is LGHNA and CDR2 is YSLEER. The CDR3 consists of 14 residues. V lost 4 bases, J lost 4 bases, and 13 bases lay in between. The CDR3 DNA reads as TGCGCCAGCAGCCCAGCCGGCACGGGCACTGAAGCTTTCTTT. Translated: CASSPAGTGTEAFF.

CDR3 DNA: TGTGCCTGGAGCCGGACAGGGGGATCCTATAATTCACCCCTCCACTTT. Translated, it gives CAWSRTGGSYNSPLHF. V and J are TRBV30 and TRBJ1-6; 10 bases align to TRBD1. The germline gives CDR1 GTSNPN, CDR2 SVGIG (reference sequence). Trimming at V came to 3 bases and at J to 1 base, leaving 3 bases not matched to a gene. This CDR3 has 16 residues.

The chain recombines TRBV6-6 with TRBJ2-3; 10 nucleotides align to TRBD2. V lost 5 bases and J lost 4; bases outside the gene matches: 3. The CDR3 sequence is 14 residues long. Germline loops: CDR1 MNHNY, CDR2 SVGAGI (reference sequence). The CDR3 nucleotides read TGTGCCAGCAGTCTAGCGGGGGCCCCAGATACGCAGTATTTT. Protein sequence: CASSLAGAPDTQYF.

This chain links TRBV5-1 with TRBJ2-5, with 14 bases that match TRBD2. The CDR3 spans 15 residues. CDR1 and CDR2 from the germline V gene are SGHRS and YFSETQ. V shed 7 bases and J 4 bases; nucleotides not matched to a gene: 6. The CDR3 bases are TGCGCCAGCGGCCCGGGACTAGCGGGAGTAGAGACCCAGTACTTC. Protein sequence: CASGPGLAGVETQYF. The full variable domain, completed using reference TRBV5-1 and TRBJ2-5, is KAGVTQTPRYLIKTRGQQVTLSCSPISGHRSVSWYQQTPGQGLQFLFEYFSETQRNKGNFPGRFSGRQFSNSRSEMNVSTLELGDSALYLCASGPGLAGVETQYFGPGTRLLVL.

This chain links TRBV14 with TRBJ1-5; D is possibly TRBD1 (6 bases). Germline V CDR1 and CDR2: SGHDN, FVKESK. The CDR3 is 13 residues long. Trimming shortened V by 5 bases and J by 6 bases, and 11 bases separated the two germline ends. The DNA of the CDR3 is TGTGCCAGCAGCGGGGGCCTGGGTCAGCCCCAGCATTTT. Translated: CASSGGLGQPQHF.

This sequence joins TRBV7-9 and TRBJ2-1; TRBD2 is a possible D gene (5 bases). Germline V gene lookup returns CDR1 SEHNR and CDR2 FQNEAQ (reference sequence). Trimming stripped 5 bases from V and 3 bases from J, with 11 bases between. CDR3 size: 14 residues. The CDR3 sequence is CASSPRDNYNEQFF. DNA for the CDR3: TGTGCCAGCAGCCCCCGGGATAACTACAATGAGCAGTTCTTC.

The gene calls are TRBV4-3 and TRBJ2-3; 9 bases are shared with TRBD1. CDR1 LGHNA and CDR2 YSLEER come from the germline V gene. V dropped 5 bases and J dropped 5; count of bases not matched to a gene: 11. The CDR3 runs to 16 residues. CDR3 amino acids: CASSKRDRGIRDTQYF. In DNA, the CDR3 is TGCGCCAGCAGCAAGAGAGACAGGGGGATTAGAGATACGCAGTATTTT.